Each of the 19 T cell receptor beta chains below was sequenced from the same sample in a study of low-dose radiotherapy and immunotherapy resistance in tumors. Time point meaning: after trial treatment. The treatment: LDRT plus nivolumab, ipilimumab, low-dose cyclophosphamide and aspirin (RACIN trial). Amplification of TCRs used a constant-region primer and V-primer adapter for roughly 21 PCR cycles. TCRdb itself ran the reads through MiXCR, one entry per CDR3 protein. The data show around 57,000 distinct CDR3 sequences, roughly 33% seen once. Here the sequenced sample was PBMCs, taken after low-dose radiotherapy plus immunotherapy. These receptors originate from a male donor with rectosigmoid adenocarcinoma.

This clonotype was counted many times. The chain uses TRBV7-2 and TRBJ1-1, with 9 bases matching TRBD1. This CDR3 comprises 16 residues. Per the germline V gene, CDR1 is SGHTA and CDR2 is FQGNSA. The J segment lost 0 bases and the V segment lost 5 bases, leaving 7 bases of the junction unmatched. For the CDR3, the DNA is TGTGCCAGCAGCCGGATGGGGACAGGGTTGAACACTGAAGCTTTCTTT. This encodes CASSRMGTGLNTEAFF.

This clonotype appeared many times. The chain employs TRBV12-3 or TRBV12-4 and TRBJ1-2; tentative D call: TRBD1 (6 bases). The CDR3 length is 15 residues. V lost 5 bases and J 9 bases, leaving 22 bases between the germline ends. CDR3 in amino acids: CASSPPPGGGPSYTF. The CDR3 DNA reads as TGTGCCAGCAGTCCCCCCCCCGGAGGGGGGCCTAGCTACACCTTC.

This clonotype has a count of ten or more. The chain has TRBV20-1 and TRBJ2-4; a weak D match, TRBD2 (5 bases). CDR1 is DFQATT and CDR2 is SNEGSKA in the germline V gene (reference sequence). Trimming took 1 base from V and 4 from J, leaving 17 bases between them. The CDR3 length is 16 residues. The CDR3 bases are TGCAGTGCTAGAGGGTCCCTTGACTATATGAAAAACATTCAGTACTTC. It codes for CSARGSLDYMKNIQYF.

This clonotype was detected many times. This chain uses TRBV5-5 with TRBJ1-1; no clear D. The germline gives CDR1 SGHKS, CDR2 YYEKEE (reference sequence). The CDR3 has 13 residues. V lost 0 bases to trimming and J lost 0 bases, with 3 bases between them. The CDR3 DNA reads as TGTGCCAGCAGCTTGGGTCTGAACACTGAAGCTTTCTTT. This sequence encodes CASSLGLNTEAFF.

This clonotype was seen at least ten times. This chain's CDR3 is CASRFRRGLRAEAFF. The CDR3 DNA sequence: TGTGCCAGCAGGTTTAGAAGGGGGCTCAGGGCTGAAGCTTTCTTT. The rearrangement links TRBV28 to TRBJ1-1; TRBD1 matches at 7 bases. Germline V gene lookup returns CDR1 MDHEN and CDR2 SYDVKM. Trimming cost V 6 bases and J 6 bases; bases outside gene matches: 13. The CDR3 runs to 15 residues.

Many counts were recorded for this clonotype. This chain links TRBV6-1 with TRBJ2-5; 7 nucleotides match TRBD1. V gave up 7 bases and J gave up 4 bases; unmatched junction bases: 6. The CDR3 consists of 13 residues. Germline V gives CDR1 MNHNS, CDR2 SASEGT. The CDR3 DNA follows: TGTGCCAGCACTACAGGGGTGAGAGAGACCCAGTACTTC. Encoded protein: CASTTGVRETQYF.

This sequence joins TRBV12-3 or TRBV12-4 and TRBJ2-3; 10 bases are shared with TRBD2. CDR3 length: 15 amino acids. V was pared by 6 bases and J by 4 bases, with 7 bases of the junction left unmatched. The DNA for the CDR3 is TGTGCCAGCAGCCGTACTCTAGCGGGAGCAGATACGCAGTATTTT. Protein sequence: CASSRTLAGADTQYF.

CDR3 DNA sequence: TGTGCCAGCAGTTTTCGGTCGACAGCCACCTACGAGCAGTACTTC. It codes for CASSFRSTATYEQYF. The chain links TRBV28 to TRBJ2-7, with D possibly being TRBD1 (5 bases). The CDR3 has 15 amino acids. V shed 3 bases and J shed 2 bases, with 14 bases lying between them. Germline-derived CDR1 and CDR2 are MDHEN and SYDVKM.

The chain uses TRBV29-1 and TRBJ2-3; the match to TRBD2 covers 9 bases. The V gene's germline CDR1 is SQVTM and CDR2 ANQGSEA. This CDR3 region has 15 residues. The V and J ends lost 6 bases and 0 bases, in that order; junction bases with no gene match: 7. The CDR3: CSVSNSGGSTDTQYF. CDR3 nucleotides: TGCAGCGTCTCCAATAGCGGGGGAAGCACAGATACGCAGTATTTT.

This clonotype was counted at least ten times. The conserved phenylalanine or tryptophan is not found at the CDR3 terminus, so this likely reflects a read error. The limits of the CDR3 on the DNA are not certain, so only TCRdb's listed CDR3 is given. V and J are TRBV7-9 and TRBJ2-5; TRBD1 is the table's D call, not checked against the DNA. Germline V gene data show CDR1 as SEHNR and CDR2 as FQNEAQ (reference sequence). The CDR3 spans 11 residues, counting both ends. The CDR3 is CASSPGQGYSV.

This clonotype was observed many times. CDR3: CASSPRGASNEKLFF. As DNA, the CDR3 is TGTGCCAGCAGCCCTCGGGGGGCTTCTAATGAAAAACTGTTTTTT. The chain has TRBV3-1 and TRBJ1-4; weak D call: TRBD1 (6 bases). The V gene lost 4 bases and the J gene lost 3 bases, with 12 bases spanning the gap. CDR3 length equals 15 residues. CDR1 and CDR2 (germline): LGHDT, YNNKEL (reference sequence).

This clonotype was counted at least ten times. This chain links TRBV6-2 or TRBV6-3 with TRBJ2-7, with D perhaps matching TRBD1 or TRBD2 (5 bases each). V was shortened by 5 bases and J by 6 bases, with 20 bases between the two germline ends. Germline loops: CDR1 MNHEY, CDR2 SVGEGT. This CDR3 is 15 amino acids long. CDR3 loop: CASSRTGTVLGEQYF. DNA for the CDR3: TGTGCCAGCAGTCGAACCGGGACGGTTTTGGGCGAGCAGTACTTC.

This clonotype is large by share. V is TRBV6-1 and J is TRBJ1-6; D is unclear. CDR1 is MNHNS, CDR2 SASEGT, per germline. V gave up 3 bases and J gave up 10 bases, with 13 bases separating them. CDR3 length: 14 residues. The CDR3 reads CASSEDQLASPLHF. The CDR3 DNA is TGTGCCAGCAGTGAGGATCAGCTCGCCTCACCCCTCCACTTT.

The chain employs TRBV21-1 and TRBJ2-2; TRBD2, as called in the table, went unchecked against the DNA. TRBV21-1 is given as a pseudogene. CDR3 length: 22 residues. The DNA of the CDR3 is TGTGCCAGCAGCAAGGAAAAGAGGCCGGGTAGCGGGGGCCCATCGAACACCGGGGAGCTGTTTTTT. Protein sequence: CASSKEKRPGSGGPSNTGELFF.

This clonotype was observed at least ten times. The CDR3 DNA reads TGTGCCAGCAGATCTAGGCATGAAAGGGGACGGCTTCCGGATTGGGAGTACGAGCAGTACTTC. It is translated as CASRSRHERGRLPDWEYEQYF. The chain combines TRBV28 with TRBJ2-7; D possibly uses TRBD1 or TRBD2 (5 bases each). Germline-derived CDR1 and CDR2 are MDHEN and SYDVKM. There are 21 residues in the CDR3. V shed 6 bases and J shed 4 bases, with 37 bases lying between them.

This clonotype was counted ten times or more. CDR3 in amino acids: CASSYQYF. CDR3 sequence (DNA): TGTGCCAGCTCCTATCAGTACTTC. The genes are TRBV18 and TRBJ2-7; D unclear. CDR3 length: 8 residues. Trimming shortened V by 6 bases and J by 10 bases, and 4 bases separated the two germline ends. Germline CDR1 reads KGHSH; CDR2 reads LQKENI.

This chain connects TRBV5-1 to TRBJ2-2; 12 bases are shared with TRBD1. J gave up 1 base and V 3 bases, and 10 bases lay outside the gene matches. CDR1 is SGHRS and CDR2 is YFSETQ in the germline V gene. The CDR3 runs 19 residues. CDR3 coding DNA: TGCGCCAGCAGCTCCCTGCGGGACAGGGGGCGGAGGAACACCGGGGAGCTGTTTTTT. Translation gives CASSSLRDRGRRNTGELFF.

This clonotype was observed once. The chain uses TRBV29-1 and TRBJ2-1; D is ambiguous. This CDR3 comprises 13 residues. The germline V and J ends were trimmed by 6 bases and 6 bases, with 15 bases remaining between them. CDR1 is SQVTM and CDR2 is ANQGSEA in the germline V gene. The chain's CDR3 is CSVSRTHGNEQFF. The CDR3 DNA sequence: TGCAGCGTGTCACGGACCCACGGCAATGAGCAGTTCTTC.

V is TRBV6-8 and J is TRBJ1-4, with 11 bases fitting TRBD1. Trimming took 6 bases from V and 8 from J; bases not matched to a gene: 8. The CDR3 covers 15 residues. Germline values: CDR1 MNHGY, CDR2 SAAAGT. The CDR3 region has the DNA TGTGCCAGCAGCCCGATGGGGACAGGGGGAGAAAAACTGTTTTTT. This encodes CASSPMGTGGEKLFF.